The entry below describes one T cell receptor (beta chain). Its antigen remains unknown. Data came from immunoSEQ multiplex PCR; TCRdb stores just in-frame clones and leaves some out. The table lists roughly 130,000 clones, roughly 77% of them singletons. Indicated time point: blood 2 weeks post-SBRT. The treatment here: 15 Gy SBRT to primary tumor, nephrectomy 4 weeks later. After SBRT, blood was collected at 2 and 4 weeks, plus baseline. This entry belongs to a study of radiation and T cells in renal cell carcinoma. In the study overall: Nephrectomy followed 15 Gy stereotactic body radiation by 4 weeks. Study-level results: Baseline intratumoral clonotype presence is unknown without pretreatment biopsies. Top tumor clonotypes rose in blood 2 weeks post-radiation, then contracted.

CDR1 is SGHVS, CDR2 FNYEAQ, per germline. Trimming at V came to 5 bases and at J to 3 bases, leaving 15 bases not matched to a gene. This CDR3 is 17 amino acids long. The gene calls are TRBV7-6 and TRBJ2-7, with 8 nucleotides matching TRBD1. The TCR originated in a woman aged 55-69 years with renal cell carcinoma. Sequences were derived from blood, sampled from a patient whose treatment included radiotherapy and nephrectomy. CDR3 coding DNA: TGTGCCAGCAGCCCCAGGCTCCTTGGGGACAGGAGCTACGAGCAGTACTTC. Translation gives CASSPRLLGDRSYEQYF.